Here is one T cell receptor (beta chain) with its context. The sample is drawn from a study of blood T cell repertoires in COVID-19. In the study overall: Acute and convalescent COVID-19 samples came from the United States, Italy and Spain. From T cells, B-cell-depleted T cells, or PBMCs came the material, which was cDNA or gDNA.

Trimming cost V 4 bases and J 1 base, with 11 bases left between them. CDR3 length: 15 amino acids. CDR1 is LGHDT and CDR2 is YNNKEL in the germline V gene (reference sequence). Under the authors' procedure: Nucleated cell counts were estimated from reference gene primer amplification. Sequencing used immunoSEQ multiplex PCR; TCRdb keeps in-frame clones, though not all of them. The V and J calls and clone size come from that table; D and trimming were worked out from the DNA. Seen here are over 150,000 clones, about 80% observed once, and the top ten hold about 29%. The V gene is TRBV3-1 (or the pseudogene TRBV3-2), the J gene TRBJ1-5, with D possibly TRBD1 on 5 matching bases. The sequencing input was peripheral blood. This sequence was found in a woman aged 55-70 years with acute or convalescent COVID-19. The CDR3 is CASSPQGGSNQPQHF. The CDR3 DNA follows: TGTGCCAGCAGCCCTCAGGGAGGAAGCAATCAGCCCCAGCATTTT.